This TCR beta chain was recovered during a study of OX40 agonist ivuxolimab in advanced cancers. TCRdb's copy holds only in-frame clones and misses some; the assay was immunoSEQ multiplex PCR. The data contain just over 90,000 clones, 85% to 95% of them singletons. CDR1 MNHNY and CDR2 SVGAGI come from the germline V gene (reference sequence). The CDR3 is 15 amino acids. Trimming cost V 4 bases and J 5 bases; bases outside gene matches: 10. The receptor was isolated from an adult with an advanced solid tumor such as melanoma, head and neck, liver or kidney cancer. The rearrangement joins TRBV6-6 to TRBJ2-7; 8 nucleotides match TRBD1. The input for sequencing was CD4+ or CD8+ T cells sorted from blood, taken in a trial of the OX40 agonist ivuxolimab. The CDR3 DNA reads as TGTGCCAGCAGTTCCAGGGGGCTGGGGCCAGACGAGCAGTACTTC. The encoded protein is CASSSRGLGPDEQYF.